Below are 4 T cell receptor beta chains sequenced from a single sample in a study of T cell responses to AZD1222 COVID-19 vaccine. The data were produced by immunoSEQ multiplex PCR, yet TCRdb's version contains in-frame clones alone and is incomplete. The table lists roughly 70,000 clones, 90% to 95% of them singletons. The sequencing used peripheral blood, collected 28 days after the second dose of the MenACWY control vaccine. The receptors stem from an adult who received the MenACWY meningococcal vaccine as a control.

CDR3 coding DNA: TGCGCCAGCAGCTTGCCTCTAGCGACCCTGGCAGATACGCAGTATTTT. As protein: CASSLPLATLADTQYF. The chain employs TRBV5-1 and TRBJ2-3, with a tentative D call TRBD2 (6 bases). Germline CDR1 reads SGHRS; CDR2 reads YFSETQ. The CDR3 covers 16 residues. Trimming stripped 1 base from V and 4 bases from J, with 16 bases between.

About this clone itself: The junction shows a germline mismatch at one end, possibly a read error. The sample has other DNA sequences that encode this CDR3 too. This chain joins TRBV5-6 and TRBJ2-1; 7 bases are a match to TRBD2. The CDR3 loop spans 14 amino acids. The V gene's germline CDR1 is SGHDT and CDR2 YYEEEE. CDR3 bases: TGTGCCAGTAGCTTTGGGGCGGGAGTTGGAGAGCAGTTCTTC. Its protein product is CASSFGAGVGEQFF. The complete variable domain, with remaining parts taken from reference TRBV5-6 and TRBJ2-1, reads DAGVTQSPTHLIKTRGQQVTLRCSPKSGHDTVSWYQQALGQGPQFIFQYYEEEERQRGNFPDRFSGHQFPNYSSELNVNALLLGDSALYLCASSFGAGVGEQFFGPGTRLTVL.

The chain carries TRBV9 and TRBJ2-5; D gene unclear. CDR1 and CDR2 (germline): SGDLS, YYNGEE. The CDR3 runs 13 residues. The V end lost 2 bases, the J end lost 5 bases, and 10 bases lay between the germline ends. CDR3 residues: CASSVSFGETQYF. DNA for the CDR3: TGTGCCAGCAGCGTTTCCTTCGGTGAGACCCAGTACTTC.

V is TRBV9 and J is TRBJ2-2, with TRBD2 matching 13 bases. The CDR3 has 16 amino acids. CDR1 and CDR2 from the germline V gene are SGDLS and YYNGEE. Germline trimming cut 4 bases from V and 7 bases from J; bases unmatched to any gene: 7. The CDR3 reads CASSFGLAGVVGELFF. The DNA for the CDR3 is TGTGCCAGCAGCTTTGGACTAGCGGGAGTGGTCGGGGAGCTGTTTTTT.